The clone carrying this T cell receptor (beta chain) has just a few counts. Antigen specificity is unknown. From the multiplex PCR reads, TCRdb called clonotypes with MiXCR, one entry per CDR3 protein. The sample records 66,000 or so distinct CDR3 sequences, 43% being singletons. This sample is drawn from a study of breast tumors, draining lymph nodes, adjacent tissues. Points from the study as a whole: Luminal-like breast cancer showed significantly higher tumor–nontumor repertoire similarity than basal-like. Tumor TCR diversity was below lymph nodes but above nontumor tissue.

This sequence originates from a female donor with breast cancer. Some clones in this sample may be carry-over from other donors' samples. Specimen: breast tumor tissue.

CDR3 protein: CASSLWAYSYNEQFF. In nucleotides, the CDR3 is TGTGCCAGCAGTTTATGGGCCTACTCCTACAATGAGCAGTTCTTC. The chain is built from TRBV27 and TRBJ2-1; no reliable D call. CDR3 length: 15 amino acids. Per germline, CDR1 MNHEY and CDR2 SMNVEV (reference sequence). The V gene lost 1 base and the J gene lost 0 bases, with 7 bases spanning the gap.